These 6 T cell receptor beta chains originate from one sample sequenced in a study of blood T cells in healthy people across ages. Sample-barcoded 5' priming and a J-beta primer mix drove a second PCR of 7 to 11 cycles. Via MiXCR, TCRdb re-called the 5' RACE reads, giving one row per CDR3 protein. The top ten hold approximately 7.7% of the sample, which has about 1,800,000 distinct CDR3 sequences, approximately 30% seen once. The sample consisted of blood. Every receptor here comes from a woman in her 30s in good health.

This clonotype was observed a single time. J is TRBJ1-2 and V is TRBV14; perhaps TRBD1 as D (5 bases). The V end lost 6 bases, the J end lost 4 bases, and 21 bases lay between the germline ends. Germline CDR1 and CDR2: SGHDN and FVKESK. This CDR3 contains 16 residues. The CDR3 loop is CASSYVGTQTGYGYTF. The CDR3 coding sequence is TGTGCCAGCAGTTACGTCGGGACCCAAACGGGCTATGGCTACACCTTC.

With respect to this clonotype: This may come from a read error, since a much larger clone is one base off. The chain links TRBV20-1 to TRBJ2-7; 7 bases map to TRBD1. The V segment lost 0 bases and the J segment 6 bases; nucleotides outside the gene matches: 11. CDR1 is DFQATT and CDR2 is SNEGSKA in the germline V gene (reference sequence). This CDR3 has 15 residues. The CDR3: CSARDFTGENCEQYF. The CDR3 DNA follows: TGCAGTGCTAGAGATTTTACAGGGGAAAACTGCGAGCAGTACTTC.

This clonotype was detected many times. The chain joins TRBV12-3 or TRBV12-4 to TRBJ2-7; TRBD1 agrees at 7 bases. With 7 bases clipped from V and 5 bases from J, the junction kept 8 bases outside the gene matches. The CDR3 loop spans 13 amino acids. The DNA of the CDR3 is TGTGCCAGCACCCCCAGGGGGTCGGACGAGCAGTACTTC. Its protein is CASTPRGSDEQYF.

For the CDR3, the DNA is TGTGCCAGCAGATACAGGGGAACAGATACGCAGTATTTT. Its translation is CASRYRGTDTQYF. This rearrangement joins TRBV27 to TRBJ2-3, with 7 bases fitting TRBD1. Trimming at V came to 6 bases and at J to 3 bases, leaving 3 bases not matched to a gene. The CDR3 contains 13 residues. Per germline, CDR1 MNHEY and CDR2 SMNVEV (reference sequence).

The rearrangement joins TRBV14 to TRBJ2-1, with D possibly matching TRBD1 (6 bases). This CDR3 is built from 17 residues. CDR1 and CDR2 (germline): SGHDN, FVKESK. V lost 0 bases to trimming and J lost 5 bases, with 17 bases between them. The CDR3 region has the DNA TGTGCCAGCAGCCAAGACAGGGGTCAACCGAAGGACAATGAGCAGTTCTTC. This sequence encodes CASSQDRGQPKDNEQFF.

The table lists this clonotype with a count of one. The V and J genes are TRBV4-1 and TRBJ2-3; 11 positions match TRBD2. Germline V gives CDR1 MGHRA, CDR2 YSYEKL. The CDR3 spans 16 residues. J lost 5 bases, V lost 1 base, and 5 bases had no gene match. The CDR3 spells CASSQGASGGQDTQYF. The CDR3 DNA reads as TGCGCCAGCAGCCAAGGGGCTAGCGGGGGGCAAGATACGCAGTATTTT.